This T cell receptor beta chain was sequenced for a study of post-analysis software for immune sequencing data. For the study at large: Relapsing-remitting, secondary progressive and progressive-relapsing courses of multiple sclerosis were included.

Each TCR beta cDNA library carried unique molecular identifiers. TCRdb re-analysed the PCR reads in MiXCR, keeping a single row per CDR3 protein. The sample lists roughly 580,000 distinct CDR3 sequences, roughly 46% occurring once. This clonotype has more than one count but fewer than ten. This receptor was identified in a girl aged 5 to 17 with multiple sclerosis. The sequencing sample was made of blood.

The CDR3 coding sequence is TGCAGTGCCCGGACATCTTCCTACAATGAGCAGTTCTTC. Translation: CSARTSSYNEQFF. This chain links TRBV20-1 with TRBJ2-1; D perhaps matches TRBD1 (5 bases). The CDR3 has 13 amino acids. V was trimmed by 6 bases and J by 1 base, leaving 10 bases between them. Germline loops: CDR1 DFQATT, CDR2 SNEGSKA (reference sequence).